A selection of T cell receptor beta chains follows, all from one sample in a study of T cells after yellow fever vaccination. TCRdb redid the calling of the 5' RACE reads with MiXCR, one entry per CDR3 protein. Here the sample spans hundreds of thousands of distinct CDR3 sequences, 6.2% being singletons. This specimen was PBMCs, taken 5 days after the yellow fever booster vaccination. These receptors were obtained from a man aged 30-40 years who received the YFV17D yellow fever vaccine. The CDR3 runs from the conserved cysteine through the conserved F or W. A D gene is named only where the DNA matches it firmly. Size is stated for part of the rows, as once, few or many counts, or as a class when the clone is expanded.

D: NA; J: TRBJ2-5; size: many; V: TRBV12-3/TRBV12-4; length: 14; DNA: TGTGCCAGCAAGAGGGGGGCGCAAGTGGGGACCCAGTACTTC; CDR3: CASKRGAQVGTQYF
D: TRBD1; J: TRBJ2-7; size: many; V: TRBV9; length: 13; DNA: TGTGCCAGCAGTCCGGGACAGGCAAGGGAGCAGTACTTC; CDR3: CASSPGQAREQYF
D: TRBD2; J: TRBJ2-4; size: few; V: TRBV5-1; length: 18; DNA: TGCGCCAGCAGCTTAGGGCTAGCGGGCTCCGGGGCCAAAAACATTCAGTACTTC; CDR3: CASSLGLAGSGAKNIQYF
D: NA; J: TRBJ2-5; size: NA; V: TRBV11-2; length: 15; DNA: TGTGCCAGCAGCTTATACCGCGACAACCAAGAGACCCAGTACTTC; CDR3: CASSLYRDNQETQYF
D: NA; J: TRBJ2-7; size: few; V: TRBV19; length: 13; DNA: TGTGCCAGTAAGGGATTAGGATCCGGAGAGCAGTACTTC; CDR3: CASKGLGSGEQYF
D: TRBD2; J: TRBJ2-7; size: few; V: TRBV20-1; length: 13; DNA: TGCAGTGCTAGGGCTAGCGGGACCTACGAGCAGTACTTC; CDR3: CSARASGTYEQYF
D: TRBD2; J: TRBJ2-2; size: NA; V: TRBV12-3/TRBV12-4; length: 13; DNA: TGTGCCGTGCTAGCGGGCCTGACCGGGGAGCTGTTTTTT; CDR3: CAVLAGLTGELFF
D: NA; J: TRBJ2-1; size: NA; V: TRBV6-1; length: 15; DNA: TGTGCCAGCAGCCCACTGGGACTCTCGTACAATGAGCAGTTCTTC; CDR3: CASSPLGLSYNEQFF
D: NA; J: TRBJ2-7; size: few; V: TRBV16; length: 14; DNA: TGTGCCAGCAGCTGGCAGAGCGCTGCCTACGAGCAGTACTTC; CDR3: CASSWQSAAYEQYF
D: NA; J: TRBJ2-2; size: many; V: TRBV6-5; length: 14; DNA: TGTGCCAGCAGTTACGGGGCGAACACCGGGGAGCTGTTTTTT; CDR3: CASSYGANTGELFF
D: NA; J: TRBJ1-6; size: many; V: TRBV6-5; length: 18; DNA: TGTGCCAGCAGTTACTCCTTGGGGGGGAGCTCCTATAATTCACCCCTCCACTTT; CDR3: CASSYSLGGSSYNSPLHF
D: TRBD1; J: TRBJ1-4; size: few; V: TRBV7-9; length: 14; DNA: TGTGCCAGCAGCCTTAAGGGGGCGCATGAAAAACTGTTTTTT; CDR3: CASSLKGAHEKLFF
D: NA; J: TRBJ1-1; size: few; V: TRBV5-4; length: 16; DNA: TGTGCCAGCTTCCTGGACCCTCAGAATAGGAACACTGAAGCTTTCTTT; CDR3: CASFLDPQNRNTEAFF
D: NA; J: TRBJ2-1; size: few; V: TRBV5-1; length: 16; DNA: TGCGCCAGCAGCTTGGGGAGGGGGGGGACCTACAATGAGCAGTTCTTC; CDR3: CASSLGRGGTYNEQFF
D: NA; J: TRBJ2-1; size: NA; V: TRBV19; length: 15; DNA: TGTGCCAGTAGTACCGGACTGAAAACCTACAATGAGCAGTTCTTC; CDR3: CASSTGLKTYNEQFF
D: TRBD1; J: TRBJ2-2; size: many; V: TRBV5-1; length: 16; DNA: TGCGCCAGCAATTATGGACAGGCTGTTTTAGCCGGGGAGCTGTTTTTT; CDR3: CASNYGQAVLAGELFF
D: NA; J: TRBJ1-4; size: few; V: TRBV7-9; length: 17; DNA: TGTGCCAGCAGCCCAGAACAGGGATATGCAACTAATGAAAAACTGTTTTTT; CDR3: CASSPEQGYATNEKLFF
D: TRBD2; J: TRBJ2-5; size: few; V: TRBV7-9; length: 16; DNA: TGTGCCAGCAGCCGATCCCAAGCGGGGTCCTTAGCGACCCAGTACTTC; CDR3: CASSRSQAGSLATQYF
D: NA; J: TRBJ1-2; size: few; V: TRBV6-1; length: 15; DNA: TGTGCCAGCAGCTCCGCGTTTATGACTGACTATGGCTACACCTTC; CDR3: CASSSAFMTDYGYTF
D: TRBD1; J: TRBJ2-3; size: few; V: TRBV5-1; length: 15; DNA: TGCGCCAGCAGCTTCGGGACAGGGAGTCGAGATACGCAGTATTTT; CDR3: CASSFGTGSRDTQYF
D: NA; J: TRBJ2-1; size: few; V: TRBV4-3; length: 12; DNA: TGCGCCAGCAGCCAAGCGGGGGCTGAGCAGTTCTTC; CDR3: CASSQAGAEQFF
D: TRBD2; J: TRBJ2-7; size: many; V: TRBV20-1; length: 13; DNA: TGCAGTGCTAGGGGCGGGAGCTCCTACGAGCAGTACTTC; CDR3: CSARGGSSYEQYF
D: NA; J: TRBJ2-3; size: NA; V: TRBV19; length: 16; DNA: TGTGCCAGTAGTATCGGTGGGTACTCTGGCACAGATACGCAGTATTTT; CDR3: CASSIGGYSGTDTQYF
D: TRBD1; J: TRBJ2-7; size: many; V: TRBV27; length: 16; DNA: TGTGCCAGCAGTTTATTAGGGACAGGCAGACACTACGAGCAGTACTTC; CDR3: CASSLLGTGRHYEQYF
D: NA; J: TRBJ1-2; size: few; V: TRBV7-2; length: 14; DNA: TGTGCCAGCAGCCCTATTTCTGGGAACTATGGCTACACCTTC; CDR3: CASSPISGNYGYTF
D: TRBD1; J: TRBJ2-5; size: many; V: TRBV18; length: 14; DNA: TGTGCCAGCTCAGCCCAGGGGGCAGGAGAGACCCAGTACTTC; CDR3: CASSAQGAGETQYF
D: NA; J: TRBJ1-1; size: few; V: TRBV10-3; length: 13; DNA: TGTGCCATCAGTGAGTCGGATTTCGCAGGGGCTTTCTTT; CDR3: CAISESDFAGAFF
D: TRBD1; J: TRBJ2-7; size: NA; V: TRBV5-1; length: 17; DNA: TGCGCCAGCAGCTTGGTAGGGCCGGGACAGGTAAACTACGAGCAGTACTTC; CDR3: CASSLVGPGQVNYEQYF
D: NA; J: TRBJ2-3; size: NA; V: TRBV4-3; length: 13; DNA: TGCGCCAGCAGCCAAGAGAAGGTAGATACGCAGTATTTT; CDR3: CASSQEKVDTQYF
D: TRBD1; J: TRBJ2-5; size: many; V: TRBV29-1; length: 16; DNA: TGCAGCGTTGAAGCCCGGGACAGGGGTTTCGGGGAGACCCAGTACTTC; CDR3: CSVEARDRGFGETQYF
D: NA; J: TRBJ2-5; size: many; V: TRBV18; length: 13; DNA: TGTGCCAGCTCACCAGGGGTGCAAGAGACCCAGTACTTC; CDR3: CASSPGVQETQYF
D: NA; J: TRBJ1-2; size: many; V: TRBV7-9; length: 15; DNA: TGTGCCAGCAGGCATAGCGGGGCAGGAAACTATGGCTACACCTTC; CDR3: CASRHSGAGNYGYTF
D: NA; J: TRBJ1-2; size: many; V: TRBV6-1; length: 14; DNA: TGTGCCAGCAGACCCCTGGACAAGAACTATGGCTACACCTTC; CDR3: CASRPLDKNYGYTF
D: NA; J: TRBJ2-5; size: many; V: TRBV6-5; length: 12; DNA: TGTGCCAGCAGCCAGGCCGCCGGGACCCAGTACTTC; CDR3: CASSQAAGTQYF
D: NA; J: TRBJ2-5; size: few; V: TRBV20-1; length: 11; DNA: TGCAGTGCTAGAGGGCAAGAGACCCAGTACTTC; CDR3: CSARGQETQYF
D: TRBD2; J: TRBJ2-7; size: few; V: TRBV20-1; length: 16; DNA: TGCAGTGCTAGAGATCCTTCAGCTAGCGGTTTGTACGAGCAGTACTTC; CDR3: CSARDPSASGLYEQYF
D: TRBD1; J: TRBJ2-5; size: many; V: TRBV20-1; length: 16; DNA: TGCAGTGCTAAACCCGGGACAGGGGGCAAGTATGAGACCCAGTACTTC; CDR3: CSAKPGTGGKYETQYF
D: TRBD2; J: TRBJ2-7; size: few; V: TRBV5-4; length: 16; DNA: TGTGCCAGCAGCCAAACCGGGAGCGGGGGGTCTTACGAGCAGTACTTC; CDR3: CASSQTGSGGSYEQYF
D: TRBD1; J: TRBJ1-2; size: few; V: TRBV10-3; length: 17; DNA: TGTGCCATTCCCCTCGGAGGGACAGGGGAGTTGGGGTATGGCTACACCTTC; CDR3: CAIPLGGTGELGYGYTF
D: TRBD2; J: TRBJ2-6; size: many; V: TRBV20-1; length: 19; DNA: TGCAGTGCTAGATCCCGGGCTAGCGGTACGACCCCCGGGGCCAACGTCCTGACTTTC; CDR3: CSARSRASGTTPGANVLTF
D: NA; J: TRBJ2-7; size: NA; V: TRBV20-1; length: 14; DNA: TGCAGTGCCGCCCCCGGCAGTTCACGCTACGAGCAGTACTTC; CDR3: CSAAPGSSRYEQYF
D: NA; J: TRBJ1-4; size: few; V: TRBV11-2; length: 16; DNA: TGTGCCAGCAGCCCGGTCCCCTACTCAACTAATGAAAAACTGTTTTTT; CDR3: CASSPVPYSTNEKLFF
D: NA; J: TRBJ2-7; size: NA; V: TRBV12-3/TRBV12-4; length: 12; DNA: TGTGCCAGCAGCGATTCGGTTTACGAGCAGTACTTC; CDR3: CASSDSVYEQYF